The clone carrying this T cell receptor (beta chain) has a handful of counts. The CDR3 runs to 17 residues. V dropped 5 bases and J dropped 3; count of bases not matched to a gene: 11. Per the germline V gene, CDR1 is SGHAT and CDR2 is FQNNGV. Each CDR3 protein is one row after TCRdb ran MiXCR on the RACE reads. The sample shows 150,000 to 200,000 distinct CDR3 sequences, around 20% of them seen only once. The source of the sample is a study of human T cells and chemical hapten exposure. Study information: All patients underwent weekly scalp dosing with diphenylcyclopropenone for the full roughly 25-week study. Small volume differences among pooled libraries mainly caused per-sample TCR yield variation.

Documented time point: patch test 1, 2 weeks after DPC sensitization. The treatment is: therapeutic diphenylcyclopropenone sensitization with weekly scalp DPC. Ahead of applying each patch test, blood was sampled. This rearrangement joins TRBV11-2 to TRBJ2-3; 10 nucleotides align to TRBD2. The origin of this receptor is a woman between 45 and 65 years old with alopecia areata. Some clones in this sample may be carry-over from other donors' samples. The sequences come from whole blood, collected in connection with sensitization to the hapten diphenylcyclopropenone (DPC). This CDR3 is CASSRHFSSGSTDTQYF. CDR3 sequence (DNA): TGTGCCAGCAGCCGCCATTTTTCTAGCGGGAGTACAGATACGCAGTATTTT.